This T cell receptor (beta chain) was identified in a study of blood T cell repertoires in COVID-19. Study summary: Sources were T cells, B-cell-depleted T cells, or PBMCs; the material itself was cDNA or gDNA.

Some clones are missing from TCRdb's copy, which holds only in-frame ones; the method was immunoSEQ multiplex PCR. This table has some 210,000 clones, approximately 80% appearing once. The table lists this clone with a count of one. The CDR3 totals 14 residues. Germline CDR1 is MNHEY and CDR2 is SVGAGI. V lost 5 bases, J lost 0 bases, and 8 bases lay in between. Participants spanned ages about 18 to 100 years and resided in about two dozen US areas. The receptor's source is a man aged 25 to 40 with acute COVID-19. The sequenced sample was PBMCs or T cells enriched from blood (not recorded which). The chain joins TRBV6-5 to TRBJ1-3; D call uncertain. DNA for the CDR3: TGTGCCAGCAGTCTCCTTTTCTCTGGAAACACCATATATTTT. Protein: CASSLLFSGNTIYF.